This T cell receptor (beta chain) comes out of a study of T cells expressing NK-cell markers. TCRdb re-called the 5' RACE reads; one entry per CDR3 protein, DNA not given. The sample is made up of 400,000 or so distinct CDR3 sequences, and the top ten hold over 8.5% of it. Sequencing was done on a sample of blood T cells: a sorted CD56 or NKG2C T cell subset, CD4+ or CD8+ T cells, or bulk PBMC T cells (not recorded which). The TCR comes from a woman between 45 and 60 years old in good health.

This chain's CDR3 is CATSSMTGSDGYTF. V gene TRBV15 combines with J gene TRBJ1-2; the TCRdb call, TRBD1, lacks DNA for checking. Germline CDR1 reads LNHNV; CDR2 reads YYDKDF (reference sequence). The CDR3 extends over 14 amino acids.